This T cell receptor (beta chain) emerged from a study of identical twins (dated by TCRdb to 2016 to 2017). Background on the whole study: To test whether fetal clonotypes persist, this study deep-sequenced TCR alpha and beta repertoires from monozygotic twins, from unrelated adults of various ages, and from cord blood. Replicate twin experiments were performed at different times using different library preparation protocols to rule out contamination.

The germline V gene yields LGHNA for CDR1 and YNFKEQ for CDR2. The junction shows trimming of 0 bases on V and 7 bases on J, plus 12 bases between the germline ends. The CDR3 covers 15 residues, taking in both the cysteine and the phenylalanine. CDR3 DNA is the only sequence kept; it has 45 bases, read in frame from the first base. This clonotype occurred a few times. Its antigen remains undetermined. No qualities accompany the bases; no much larger clone lies one base away. Every donor was a healthy Caucasian. Three pairs of female monozygotic twins, all aged about 18 to 29 years, made up the twin cohort. Positive isolation kits from Invitrogen were used to isolate CD4+ and CD8+ T cell populations. Results the study describes overall, beyond this receptor: Conclusions relied on cross-sectional statistical analysis, since the same donors could not be followed over many years. Excess twin sharing in beta out-of-frame sequences was weaker because fewer shared sequences lowered the signal-to-noise ratio. In monozygotic twins, recombination models systematically underestimated out-of-frame TCR alpha sharing, but the models matched the sharing seen between unrelated individuals. Zero-insertion analyses could be partly confounded by invariant T cells such as MAIT and iNKT, though diverse VJ usage argued against such confounding for most clonotypes. Compared with coincidental sharing between unrelated individuals, out-of-frame TCR alpha sequences shared between twins showed an excess of sequences with low generation probability. Fewer insertions were carried by abundant cord blood beta clonotypes; a weaker similar trend was observed in young adult naive repertoires, while no such trend was observed in memory repertoires.

Receptor libraries were prepared by 5' RACE. Sequencing took place on an Illumina HiSeq 2000. A universal primer binding site was introduced by template switching, and a unique molecular identifier was present in the final cDNA, enabling accurate counting of TCR cDNA molecules. Specific primers in the conserved constant-segment region were used to synthesize first-strand cDNA for the TCR alpha and beta chains. To control for contamination, every cDNA library carried two barcodes: a SMART-Mk sample barcode plus Illumina barcodes. TruSeq adapter sequences, together with Illumina sample barcodes, were added in two successive PCR steps. TCR alpha and beta cDNA libraries were sequenced on the Illumina HiSeq platform with custom primers. Regarding the original processing steps: MiGEC processed the raw reads to extract unique molecular identifiers, while MiXCR was used to determine the CDR3 positions. For each individual, recombination models were inferred using an EM algorithm with the repgenHMM and IGoR tools. The analysis of shared clonotypes was done with the tcR package in R, with sharing normalized by the product of cloneset sizes. To study raw recombination free of thymic and clonal selection effects, out-of-frame nonproductive sequences were analyzed. The public reads were run again by TCRdb, first through fastp at Q25 and then through MiXCR, and only productive beta chains were kept. Rows are combined by CDR3 protein, so each entry shows the most common genes and DNA. TCRdb assigned the V and J calls; the authors' analysis was not used. Counted in this sample were 200,000 to 300,000 distinct CDR3 sequences; 7.5% of them appeared once. Jointly, the top ten make up under 6% of the sample.

This sample was shared with a second study, whose subject was yellow fever vaccine responses in identical twins. In that second paper, the authors write: The T cell response to vaccination in identical twins was reported by the authors to appear partly convergent and partly personalized. The study precisely tracked vaccine-responding T cell clones in identical twins.

The chain is assembled from TRBV4-2 and TRBJ2-2; D gene: possibly TRBD1, on 6 matching bases. Sequenced material: CD8+ T cells sorted from blood. The sequence was obtained from a woman under 30 in good health. The CDR3: CASSQEVVGHGELFF. The DNA reads as follows: TGTGCCAGCAGCCAAGAAGTAGTGGGACACGGGGAGCTGTTTTTT.